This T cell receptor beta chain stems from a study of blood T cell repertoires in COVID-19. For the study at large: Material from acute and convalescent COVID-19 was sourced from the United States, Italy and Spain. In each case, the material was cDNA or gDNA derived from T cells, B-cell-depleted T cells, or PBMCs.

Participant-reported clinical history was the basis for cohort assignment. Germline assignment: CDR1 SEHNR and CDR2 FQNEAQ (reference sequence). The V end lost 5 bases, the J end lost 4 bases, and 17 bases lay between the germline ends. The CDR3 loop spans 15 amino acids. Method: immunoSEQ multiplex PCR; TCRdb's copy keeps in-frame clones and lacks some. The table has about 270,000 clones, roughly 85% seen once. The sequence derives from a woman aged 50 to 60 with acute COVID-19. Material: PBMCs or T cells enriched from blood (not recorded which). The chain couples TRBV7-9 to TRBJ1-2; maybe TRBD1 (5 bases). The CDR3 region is CASSGKGLLPYGYTF. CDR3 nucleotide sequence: TGTGCCAGCAGCGGGAAGGGACTTCTTCCCTATGGCTACACCTTC.